Listed below are T cell receptor beta chains from one sample, sequenced in a study of identical twins. TCRdb analysed the 5' RACE reads with MiXCR anew, one entry per CDR3 protein. The table has some 440,000 distinct CDR3 sequences, approximately 25% seen once. These same data were also listed under a study on T cells expressing NK-cell markers.

Sequenced sample: CD4+ T cells sorted from blood. The receptors originated from a woman aged 18-35 years in good health. Both conserved end residues are part of each CDR3. The D gene is left open where the match is weak. Expanded clones get a size class; other rows say once, few or many, or leave the size out.

CDR3 length	clone size	D gene	V gene	J gene	CDR3 DNA	CDR3 protein
15	few	TRBD1	TRBV10-3	TRBJ1-5	TGTGCCACCCGGGGGGAGTCAGGGGGGAATCAGCCCCAGCATTTT	CATRGESGGNQPQHF
14	NA	NA	TRBV5-1	TRBJ2-5	TGCGCCAGCAGCTTGGGTATTAACACGGAGACCCAGTACTTC	CASSLGINTETQYF
14	NA	NA	TRBV20-1	TRBJ2-7	TGCAGTGCTAGATCGCCCCTGATACCGGACGAGCAGTACTTC	CSARSPLIPDEQYF
17	NA	TRBD2	TRBV20-1	TRBJ2-3	TGCAGTGCTAGAGATAAGGGACTAGCGGGGGCTCTGGATACGCAGTATTTT	CSARDKGLAGALDTQYF
12	many	NA	TRBV29-1	TRBJ2-7	TGCAGCGTTGCCGCGATCTCCTACGAGCAGTACTTC	CSVAAISYEQYF
16	NA	NA	TRBV25-1	TRBJ2-3	TGTGCCAGCAGTGATCTCGGCGGGGCTACCACAGATACGCAGTATTTT	CASSDLGGATTDTQYF
14	NA	TRBD2	TRBV10-3	TRBJ2-7	TGTGCCATCAGTGTGGCTAGCGGCCCCGGCGAGCAGTACTTC	CAISVASGPGEQYF
14	NA	TRBD2	TRBV24-1	TRBJ2-1	TGTGCCACTTTCCGGACTAGCGGGACCAATGAGCAGTTCTTC	CATFRTSGTNEQFF
15	NA	TRBD2	TRBV6-2/TRBV6-3	TRBJ2-1	TGTGCCAGCAGTTACGCAGCGGGAGGGTTGGATGAGCAGTTCTTC	CASSYAAGGLDEQFF
16	few	TRBD1	TRBV5-1	TRBJ2-3	TGCGCCAGCAAAGGGGGCAGACTGAAGGACACAGATACGCAGTATTTT	CASKGGRLKDTDTQYF
13	few	NA	TRBV27	TRBJ2-2	TGTGCCAGCAGCCGATCGAACACCGGGGAGCTGTTTTTT	CASSRSNTGELFF
15	NA	NA	TRBV6-1	TRBJ1-5	TGTGCCAGCAGTAAGGACGGATATAGCAATCAGCCCCAGCATTTT	CASSKDGYSNQPQHF
12	few	NA	TRBV11-3	TRBJ2-7	TGTGCCAGCAGCTTAGATGGGAGCGAGCAGTACTTC	CASSLDGSEQYF
14	NA	NA	TRBV7-2	TRBJ1-5	TGTGCCAGCAGCTTAGATGGGGGTGGTCAGCCCCAGCATTTT	CASSLDGGGQPQHF
14	NA	NA	TRBV18	TRBJ2-1	TGTGCCAGCTCAAGGCAGGGGTTTAACAATGAGCAGTTCTTC	CASSRQGFNNEQFF
17	few	TRBD2	TRBV6-5	TRBJ2-7	TGTGCCAGCAGTTACTCCCGGGGAGGGAGGGACCCCTACGAGCAGTACTTC	CASSYSRGGRDPYEQYF
13	NA	NA	TRBV10-2	TRBJ2-1	TGCGCCAGCAGTGAGGATAGCCGGAATGAGCAGTTCTTC	CASSEDSRNEQFF
14	NA	NA	TRBV6-5	TRBJ2-7	TGTGCCAGCAGTTACAACGGCCCCGAGAGCGAGCAGTACTTC	CASSYNGPESEQYF
14	few	NA	TRBV29-1	TRBJ2-1	TGCAGCGTTGAAGGGAGCGGGTATGGGTCGGCGCAGTTCTTC	CSVEGSGYGSAQFF
15	NA	TRBD2	TRBV6-2/TRBV6-3	TRBJ2-3	TGTGCCAGCAGTTCAAGACTAGCGGCCACAGATACGCAGTATTTT	CASSSRLAATDTQYF
15	NA	NA	TRBV12-3/TRBV12-4	TRBJ2-4	TGTGCCAGCAGTCGTAGCGGTTTAGCCAAAAACATTCAGTACTTC	CASSRSGLAKNIQYF
16	few	TRBD2	TRBV7-9	TRBJ2-7	TGTGCCAGCAGCCAAGATTTAGCGGGATCTTCCTACGAGCAGTACTTC	CASSQDLAGSSYEQYF
15	NA	NA	TRBV5-1	TRBJ2-1	TGCGCCAGCAGCCCCGTTATCAGCTCCTACAATGAGCAGTTCTTC	CASSPVISSYNEQFF
13	NA	NA	TRBV10-3	TRBJ2-1	TGTGCCATCAGTGAGCTAGCGCTAAATGAGCAGTTCTTC	CAISELALNEQFF
15	NA	TRBD1	TRBV28	TRBJ2-7	TGTGCCAGCAGTCCGTCTGGGACAGAATCCTACGAGCAGTACTTC	CASSPSGTESYEQYF
15	NA	NA	TRBV15	TRBJ2-5	TGTGCCACCAGCCCCTCGGGGTGGGGGGAAGAGACCCAGTACTTC	CATSPSGWGEETQYF
13	NA	NA	TRBV5-5	TRBJ1-2	TGTGCCAGCAGCCTGGGAAGAATCTATGGCTACACCTTC	CASSLGRIYGYTF
15	few	TRBD2	TRBV6-1	TRBJ2-1	TGTGCCAGCAAAGACTTTAGCGGGGGGCTCAATGAGCAGTTCTTC	CASKDFSGGLNEQFF
13	few	NA	TRBV5-1	TRBJ2-7	TGCGCCAGCAGCTTCGGGGACAATGGCGAGCAGTACTTC	CASSFGDNGEQYF
14	few	NA	TRBV20-1	TRBJ2-5	TGCAGTAGCCCGGGACACAGAGAGCAAGAGACCCAGTACTTC	CSSPGHREQETQYF
14	NA	TRBD1	TRBV7-2	TRBJ2-7	TGTGCCAGCAGCTTGACAGGGCGTAGGAACGAGCAGTACTTC	CASSLTGRRNEQYF
15	few	NA	TRBV29-1	TRBJ1-3	TGCAGCGTTGAGGGTGGCCGGCTCTCTGGAAACACCATATATTTT	CSVEGGRLSGNTIYF
14	NA	TRBD1	TRBV20-1	TRBJ2-7	TGCAGTGCTAACAGGGGGAAGGGCTCCTACGAGCAGTACTTC	CSANRGKGSYEQYF
16	few	NA	TRBV28	TRBJ2-5	TGTGCCAGCAGTTTATCCCTTCCGGAGGGGGAAGAGACCCAGTACTTC	CASSLSLPEGEETQYF
13	many	NA	TRBV12-3/TRBV12-4	TRBJ1-1	TGTGCCAGCAGTTTAAACGGTCTTCGGGAAGCTTTCTTT	CASSLNGLREAFF
15	NA	NA	TRBV7-9	TRBJ1-2	TGTGCCAGCAGCAGACAAGAGGTGGGAGGCTATGGCTACACCTTC	CASSRQEVGGYGYTF
14	many	TRBD1	TRBV12-3/TRBV12-4	TRBJ1-5	TGTGCCAGCAGCACAGGGGGTGGGAATCAGCCCCAGCATTTT	CASSTGGGNQPQHF
14	NA	NA	TRBV27	TRBJ1-1	TGTGCCAGCAGTTTTAGGGGTATTGGCACTGAAGCTTTCTTT	CASSFRGIGTEAFF
14	NA	NA	TRBV9	TRBJ2-7	TGTGCCAGCAGCGTAGCGTCTACCGAGGGGGAGCAGTACTTC	CASSVASTEGEQYF